The clone carrying this T cell receptor (beta chain) was counted many times. Antigen: not known. The data stem from a study of T cells after yellow fever vaccination. Across the study: The SMART-Seq v4 Ultra Low Input method served to prepare the low-cell-number fractions.

Study-wide results and caveats: The presence of abundant clonotypes contaminating from the bulk population was possible in FACS-sorted repertoires. Reappearing after the booster were most of the clones from primary vaccination (about 96% CD4, approximately 88% CD8).

TCRdb reprocessed the 5' RACE reads with MiXCR, giving one entry per CDR3 protein. The sample has about 220,000 distinct CDR3 sequences, less than 3.5% seen once. This receptor was identified in a man aged 18 to 35 who received the YFV17D yellow fever vaccine. The specimen comprised CD4+ T cells sorted from PBMCs, sampled 10 days after the yellow fever booster vaccination.

As DNA, the CDR3 is TGTGCCAGCAGCTTCGGCGCTCAAGGAGATACGCAGTATTTT. It yields the protein CASSFGAQGDTQYF. This chain links TRBV7-9 with TRBJ2-3; D unresolved. The CDR3 length is 14 residues. Germline V gene lookup returns CDR1 SEHNR and CDR2 FQNEAQ (reference sequence). The V and J ends lost 3 bases and 5 bases respectively, with 12 bases between them.